One sample yielded the 9 T cell receptor beta chains listed below, sequenced in a study of TIL therapy for anti-PD-1-resistant metastatic lung cancer. Time point reported: pre-treatment sample, taken before nivolumab and TIL therapy. The immunoSEQ assay was v3. TCRdb's copy holds only in-frame clones and misses some; the assay was immunoSEQ multiplex PCR. The repertoire includes some 37,000 clones, around 67% of them detected once, and 5.7% sits in the top ten. Material: blood, obtained at baseline. These receptor sequences come from a person aged 25-79 years with non-small cell lung cancer.

This sequence joins TRBV28 and TRBJ1-1; D is unclear. The CDR3 is 11 amino acids. Germline V lookup: CDR1 MDHEN, CDR2 SYDVKM. V dropped 1 base and J dropped 6 bases, with 3 bases sitting between them. The DNA of the CDR3 is TGTGCCAGCAGTTTATCCGCTGAAGCTTTCTTT. This gives the protein CASSLSAEAFF.

This chain joins TRBV10-3 and TRBJ1-4; TRBD1 matches at 7 bases. CDR1 and CDR2 (germline): ENHRY, SYGVKD. This CDR3 region has 13 residues. The ends lost 7 bases at V and 8 bases at J; junction bases unmatched: 7. CDR3 sequence reads: CAIKSGTDEKLFF. The CDR3 DNA reads TGTGCCATCAAGTCCGGGACAGACGAAAAACTGTTTTTT.

The chain uses TRBV5-1 and TRBJ2-7; 12 positions agree with TRBD1. Germline CDR1 and CDR2: SGHRS and YFSETQ. The trim removed 0 bases at V and 4 bases at J, leaving 2 bases unmatched. The CDR3 has 15 amino acids. As DNA, the CDR3 is TGCGCCAGCAGCTTGGGGGGACAGGGGGCTTACGAGCAGTACTTC. Its translation: CASSLGGQGAYEQYF. Full variable domain (remainder filled in from reference TRBV5-1 and TRBJ2-7): KAGVTQTPRYLIKTRGQQVTLSCSPISGHRSVSWYQQTPGQGLQFLFEYFSETQRNKGNFPGRFSGRQFSNSRSEMNVSTLELGDSALYLCASSLGGQGAYEQYFGPGTRLTVT.

V usage is TRBV5-6 and J usage is TRBJ2-7; 7 bases line up with TRBD1. The CDR3 is 14 amino acids. J gave up 3 bases and V 2 bases, and 5 bases lay outside the gene matches. Per the germline V gene, CDR1 is SGHDT and CDR2 is YYEEEE. The CDR3 here is CASSLTGTDYEQYF. CDR3 sequence (DNA): TGTGCCAGCAGCTTAACCGGGACAGACTACGAGCAGTACTTC. The full variable domain, its missing parts supplied by reference TRBV5-6 and TRBJ2-7, is DAGVTQSPTHLIKTRGQQVTLRCSPKSGHDTVSWYQQALGQGPQFIFQYYEEEERQRGNFPDRFSGHQFPNYSSELNVNALLLGDSALYLCASSLTGTDYEQYFGPGTRLTVT.

This rearrangement joins TRBV7-9 to TRBJ1-2; 10 positions match TRBD1. The CDR3 has 15 amino acids. With V trimmed by 1 base and J by 5 bases, 4 bases remained unmatched. Germline assignment: CDR1 SEHNR and CDR2 FQNEAQ (reference sequence). The CDR3 reads CASSLGDRGGYGYTF. The CDR3 nucleotides read TGTGCCAGCAGCTTAGGGGACAGGGGAGGATATGGCTACACCTTC.

The V gene is TRBV5-4, the J gene TRBJ1-2; 10 nucleotides align to TRBD1. V lost 4 bases and J lost 4; bases outside the gene matches: 7. The germline CDR1 and CDR2 sequences are SGHNT and YYREEE (reference sequence). The CDR3 is 15 residues long. This CDR3 reads CASSPTGGPGYGYTF. Written as DNA, the CDR3 is TGTGCCAGCAGCCCGACAGGGGGCCCGGGCTATGGCTACACCTTC.

This rearrangement joins TRBV7-9 to TRBJ1-2; tentative D call: TRBD1 (6 bases). The CDR3 covers 14 residues. CDR1 and CDR2 (germline): SEHNR, FQNEAQ (reference sequence). Trimming cost V 5 bases and J 6 bases, with 16 bases left between them. The DNA of the CDR3 is TGTGCCAGCAGCCCAACGGGACATACGAATGGCTACACCTTC. Translation gives CASSPTGHTNGYTF.

CDR3 loop: CASGDRNQPQHF. CDR3 nucleotides: TGTGCCAGCGGCGACCGCAATCAGCCCCAGCATTTT. This chain uses TRBV4-2 with TRBJ1-5; D is uncertain. V lost 8 bases and J 2 bases, leaving 7 bases between the germline ends. Per the germline V gene, CDR1 is LGHNA and CDR2 is YNFKEQ. This CDR3 contains 12 residues.

This chain links TRBV7-3 with TRBJ2-2; TRBD2 agrees at 7 bases. This CDR3 has 16 residues. Germline V gene data show CDR1 as SGHTA and CDR2 as FQGTGA. J was trimmed by 1 base and V by 2 bases; bases with no gene match: 4. The DNA of the CDR3 is TGTGCCAGCAGCTTACGCGGGGGAAAGAACACCGGGGAGCTGTTTTTT. This translates into CASSLRGGKNTGELFF.